This T cell receptor (beta chain) was sequenced in a study of neoadjuvant anti-PD-1 for oral cavity cancer. Across the study: Before surgery, most patients got three to four biweekly 3 mg/kg nivolumab doses. Around day 43, patients without progression received a fourth nivolumab dose before surgery.

The CDR3 consists of 13 residues. Trimming removed 0 bases from V and 2 bases from J, with 5 bases in between. Per the germline V gene, CDR1 is SGHDT and CDR2 is YYEEEE. The repertoire was sequenced with immunoSEQ multiplex PCR; TCRdb's copy has only in-frame clones and lacks some. The table shows about 16,000 clones, with around three fifths occurring only once. Patients were newly diagnosed with stage II-IVA oral cavity squamous cell carcinoma without prior systemic or radiation treatment. Analysis of PBMCs was direct, with no culture step. The TCR originated in a person between 40 and 79 years old with oral cavity squamous cell carcinoma. The sample was PBMCs, taken before nivolumab (anti-PD-1) treatment. The chain links TRBV5-6 to TRBJ2-5, with no clear D. DNA for the CDR3: TGTGCCAGCAGCTTGGGTCAGCAAGAGACCCAGTACTTC. Translated: CASSLGQQETQYF.